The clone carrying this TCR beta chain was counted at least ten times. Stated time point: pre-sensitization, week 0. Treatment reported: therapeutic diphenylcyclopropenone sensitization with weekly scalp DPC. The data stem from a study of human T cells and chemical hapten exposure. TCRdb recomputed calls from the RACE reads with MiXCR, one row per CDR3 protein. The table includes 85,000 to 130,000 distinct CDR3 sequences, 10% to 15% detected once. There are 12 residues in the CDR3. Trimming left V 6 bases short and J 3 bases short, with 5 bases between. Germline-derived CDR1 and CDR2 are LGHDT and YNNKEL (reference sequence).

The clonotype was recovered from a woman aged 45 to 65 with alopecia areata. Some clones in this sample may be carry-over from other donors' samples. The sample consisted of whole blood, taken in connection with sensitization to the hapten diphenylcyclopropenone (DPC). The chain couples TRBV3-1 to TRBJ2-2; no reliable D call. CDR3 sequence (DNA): TGTGCCAGCAGTCCCGACACCGGGGAGCTGTTTTTT. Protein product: CASSPDTGELFF.